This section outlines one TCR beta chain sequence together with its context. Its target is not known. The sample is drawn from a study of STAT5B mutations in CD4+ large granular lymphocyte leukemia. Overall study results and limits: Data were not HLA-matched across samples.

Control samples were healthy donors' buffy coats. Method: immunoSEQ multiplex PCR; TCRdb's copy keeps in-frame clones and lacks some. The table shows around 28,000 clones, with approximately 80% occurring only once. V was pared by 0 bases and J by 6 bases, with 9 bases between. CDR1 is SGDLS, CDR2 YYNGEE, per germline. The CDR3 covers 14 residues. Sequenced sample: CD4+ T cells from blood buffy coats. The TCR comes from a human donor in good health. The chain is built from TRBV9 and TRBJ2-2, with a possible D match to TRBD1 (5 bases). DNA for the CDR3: TGTGCCAGCAGCGTAGGGGGCCAGGCCGGGGAGCTGTTTTTT. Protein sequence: CASSVGGQAGELFF.